This entry lists 22 T cell receptor beta chains sequenced from one sample in a study of blood T cells in healthy people across ages (dated by TCRdb to between 2014 and 2016). The library was generated by 5' RACE. The instrument was an Illumina HiSeq 2500. The second PCR ran for about 6 to 11 cycles and used a J-beta primer mix along with a sample-barcoded 5' primer. Using fastp at Q25 and MiXCR, TCRdb reprocessed the public reads and kept productive beta chains. Records with the same CDR3 protein are collapsed into one entry carrying the most frequent genes and DNA. This sample is represented by 700,000 to 850,000 distinct CDR3 sequences; roughly 34% of them were singletons. The ten biggest clones cover about an eighth of the sample. What was sequenced was blood. These receptors were obtained from a man between 18 and 35 years old in good health.

The rearrangement uses TRBV19 and TRBJ2-2; 12 positions agree with TRBD2. Germline CDR1 LNHDA, CDR2 SQIVND (reference sequence). CDR3 length: 19 residues. The junction had 13 bases not matched to a gene; V was cut back by 4 bases and J by 4 bases. CDR3 DNA: TGTGCCAGTAGTAAGACAACGACCCTAGCGGGGGGGCTCACCGGGGAGCTGTTTTTT. Protein product: CASSKTTTLAGGLTGELFF.

The chain links TRBV14 to TRBJ2-2; D is unresolved. Germline-derived CDR1 and CDR2 are SGHDN and FVKESK. V shed 2 bases and J shed 4 bases, with 5 bases lying between them. This CDR3 has 13 residues. DNA of the CDR3: TGTGCCAGCAGCCAACCACCCACCGGGGAGCTGTTTTTT. This translates into CASSQPPTGELFF.

This chain uses TRBV12-3 or TRBV12-4 with TRBJ2-1, with TRBD2 matching 14 bases. The length of the CDR3 is 18 residues. The J segment lost 2 bases and the V segment lost 7 bases, leaving 10 bases of the junction unmatched. The CDR3 loop reads CASTGGTSGRLAYNEQFF. CDR3 bases: TGTGCCAGCACCGGTGGGACTAGCGGGAGATTGGCCTACAATGAGCAGTTCTTC.

This clonotype was detected only a few times. This chain connects TRBV7-9 to TRBJ2-5, with TRBD2 identical over 11 bases. The junction had 8 bases not matched to a gene; V was cut back by 3 bases and J by 5 bases. Germline CDR1 reads SEHNR; CDR2 reads FQNEAQ (reference sequence). This CDR3 has 16 amino acids. CDR3 coding DNA: TGTGCCAGCAGCTTTCCTAGCGGGGGGACCCTGGAGACCCAGTACTTC. This translates into CASSFPSGGTLETQYF.

This clonotype was seen many times. The chain is built from TRBV7-9 and TRBJ2-7; no reliable D call. Trimming removed 4 bases from V and 2 bases from J, with 15 bases in between. Per germline, CDR1 SEHNR and CDR2 FQNEAQ (reference sequence). The CDR3 runs to 15 residues. CDR3 protein: CASSSPDAGAYEQYF. DNA for the CDR3: TGTGCCAGCAGCTCACCAGACGCTGGGGCCTACGAGCAGTACTTC.

This clonotype has ten or more counts. V usage is TRBV10-3 and J usage is TRBJ2-7; 10 bases line up with TRBD1. Losses at the gene ends were 0 bases for V and 2 bases for J; bases not matched to a gene: 4. The V gene's germline CDR1 is ENHRY and CDR2 SYGVKD. The CDR3 has 16 residues. CDR3 sequence reads: CAISESPGTGAYEQYF. The CDR3 DNA sequence: TGTGCCATCAGTGAGTCGCCCGGGACAGGGGCCTACGAGCAGTACTTC.

As to this clonotype: A read error may account for a junction end that differs from germline. The chain links TRBV7-2 to TRBJ2-3; 8 nucleotides line up with TRBD1. Germline-derived CDR1 and CDR2 are SGHTA and FQGNSA. The CDR3 has 16 amino acids. The CDR3 reads CAGSSGQGWSGDTQYF. The CDR3 DNA is TGTGCCGGCAGCTCCGGACAGGGTTGGTCGGGAGATACGCAGTATTTT. Variable domain in full (rest from reference TRBV7-2 and TRBJ2-3): GAGVSQSPSNKVTEKGKDVELRCDPISGHTALYWYRQSLGQGLEFLIYFQGNSAPDKSGLPSDRFSAERTGGSVSTLTIQRTQQEDSAVYLCAGSSGQGWSGDTQYFGPGTRLTVL.

The table lists this clonotype with a few counts. This chain uses TRBV27 with TRBJ2-3; a weak D match, TRBD2 (6 bases). CDR1 is MNHEY, CDR2 SMNVEV, per germline (reference sequence). The CDR3 has 16 residues. The V gene lost 7 bases and the J gene lost 6 bases, with 23 bases spanning the gap. CDR3 coding DNA: TGTGCCAGCATGGGCGGGGTCGACCGATGGCCGGATACGCAGTATTTT. As protein: CASMGGVDRWPDTQYF.

This clonotype was counted at least ten times. This chain joins TRBV12-3 or TRBV12-4 and TRBJ1-6; D is ambiguous. V lost 4 bases, J lost 8 bases, and 12 bases lay in between. The CDR3 totals 14 residues. The CDR3 region is CASSSRTGDSPLHF. CDR3 sequence (DNA): TGTGCCAGCAGTTCGAGGACGGGTGATTCACCCCTCCACTTT.

CDR3 nucleotides: TGTGCCAGCAGCAGGTCTAGCTCCTACAATGAGCAGTTCTTC. This codes for CASSRSSSYNEQFF. The chain has TRBV3-1 and TRBJ2-1, with D uncertain. CDR3 length equals 14 residues. Trimming shortened V by 5 bases and J by 0 bases, and 8 bases separated the two germline ends. Per germline, CDR1 LGHDT and CDR2 YNNKEL (reference sequence).

The count of this clonotype is one. The rearrangement uses TRBV7-2 and TRBJ1-5; 7 bases line up with TRBD1. After removal of 0 bases from V and 4 bases from J, the junction contained 3 bases not matched to a gene. CDR1 SGHTA and CDR2 FQGNSA come from the germline V gene. This CDR3 has 15 residues. This CDR3 reads CASSLASRGNQPQHF. Written as DNA, the CDR3 is TGTGCCAGCAGCTTAGCTTCCAGGGGGAATCAGCCCCAGCATTTT.

This clonotype was observed a few times. The V and J genes are TRBV5-1 and TRBJ2-2; 7 bases map to TRBD1. Germline V CDR1 and CDR2: SGHRS, YFSETQ. Trimming at V came to 3 bases and at J to 4 bases, leaving 3 bases not matched to a gene. This CDR3 is 14 amino acids long. The CDR3 nucleotides read TGCGCCAGCAGCTCAACAGGGGTCACCGGGGAGCTGTTTTTT. This encodes CASSSTGVTGELFF.

This clonotype came up once. The rearrangement joins TRBV25-1 to TRBJ2-3; TRBD1 might be the D (5 bases). Per germline, CDR1 MGHDK and CDR2 SYGVNS. CDR3 length equals 16 residues. The V end lost 2 bases, the J end lost 0 bases, and 12 bases lay between the germline ends. As DNA, the CDR3 is TGTGCCAGCAGTGAAGCAGGGAAAGGGAGCACAGATACGCAGTATTTT. Protein sequence: CASSEAGKGSTDTQYF.

CDR3 DNA sequence: TGTGCCAGCAGTGTCGTAGGGGGCAACCGGAACACCGGGGAGCTGTTTTTT. It is translated as CASSVVGGNRNTGELFF. This rearrangement joins TRBV25-1 to TRBJ2-2, with 7 bases that match TRBD1. The V gene's germline CDR1 is MGHDK and CDR2 SYGVNS. The CDR3 has 17 residues. V shed 4 bases, J shed 1 base, and the junction held 9 bases outside the gene matches.

This clonotype was seen at least ten times. The chain is built from TRBV20-1 and TRBJ1-2; D is unresolved. The germline V gene encodes CDR1 DFQATT and CDR2 SNEGSKA (reference sequence). This CDR3 has 11 amino acids. Trimming took 2 bases from V and 7 from J, leaving 8 bases between them. CDR3 bases: TGCAGTGCTAGACAGGACTCTGGCTACACCTTC. It translates to CSARQDSGYTF.

This clonotype occurred a few times. This chain joins TRBV30 and TRBJ1-2; no firm D call. The CDR3 loop spans 13 amino acids. CDR1 GTSNPN and CDR2 SVGIG come from the germline V gene (reference sequence). The V and J ends lost 3 bases and 4 bases respectively, with 12 bases between them. As DNA, the CDR3 is TGTGCCTGGAGCAGCGGGAGCGGCTATGGCTACACCTTC. Protein: CAWSSGSGYGYTF.

This clonotype has more than one count but fewer than ten. The V call is TRBV20-1, the J call TRBJ1-2; D gene uncertain. With 1 base removed from V and 4 bases from J, the gap between germline ends came to 13 bases. This CDR3 comprises 14 residues. Per the germline V gene, CDR1 is DFQATT and CDR2 is SNEGSKA (reference sequence). CDR3 sequence: CSARVLSSIYGYTF. Here the CDR3 DNA reads TGCAGTGCTAGAGTTTTGTCCTCTATCTATGGCTACACCTTC.

At least ten counts were recorded for this clonotype. The CDR3 region is CASSFAPGPQGPYSNQPQHF. The CDR3 coding sequence is TGTGCCAGCAGTTTCGCACCGGGACCCCAGGGCCCGTATAGCAATCAGCCCCAGCATTTT. The chain is built from TRBV12-3 or TRBV12-4 and TRBJ1-5; the D gene is possibly TRBD1 (5 bases). The CDR3 has 20 amino acids. The V end lost 3 bases, the J end lost 0 bases, and 24 bases lay between the germline ends.

The chain couples TRBV11-2 to TRBJ2-1; tentative D call: TRBD2 (5 bases). V was pared by 5 bases and J by 7 bases, with 15 bases between. This CDR3 has 14 amino acids. CDR1 and CDR2 (germline): SGHAT, FQNNGV. CDR3 amino acids: CASSRVGVGNEQFF. In DNA form, the CDR3 reads TGTGCCAGCAGCCGGGTCGGGGTCGGGAATGAGCAGTTCTTC. Full variable domain (rest looked up from reference TRBV11-2 and TRBJ2-1): EAGVAQSPRYKIIEKRQSVAFWCNPISGHATLYWYQQILGQGPKLLIQFQNNGVVDDSQLPKDRFSAERLKGVDSTLKIQPAKLEDSAVYLCASSRVGVGNEQFFGPGTRLTVL.

The CDR3 DNA is TGTGCCAGCACCGTAAATACGAACACTGAAGCTTTCTTT. Protein sequence: CASTVNTNTEAFF. This chain joins TRBV11-2 and TRBJ1-1; D gene unclear. The CDR3 extends over 13 amino acids. V lost 7 bases and J lost 1, with 10 bases in between. Germline V CDR1 and CDR2: SGHAT, FQNNGV.

This clonotype was seen a handful of times. This chain joins TRBV7-2 and TRBJ2-3; D gene ambiguous. With 0 bases removed from V and 4 bases from J, the gap between germline ends came to 8 bases. The CDR3 runs 14 residues. CDR1 and CDR2 (germline): SGHTA, FQGNSA. CDR3 bases: TGTGCCAGCAGCTTAGCTATTAGGGCAGATACGCAGTATTTT. It yields the protein CASSLAIRADTQYF.

This chain links TRBV6-2 or TRBV6-3 with TRBJ2-5, with 9 bases fitting TRBD1. The J call is in doubt because the DNA end fits TRBJ2-7 better. The CDR3 has 15 residues. In germline, CDR1 is MNHEY, CDR2 SVGEGT. This CDR3 reads CASTTPRDRVYEQYF. Here the CDR3 DNA reads TGTGCCAGCACCACCCCCCGGGACAGGGTTTACGAGCAGTACTTC.